What follows is one TCR beta chain and its context. There are 13 residues in the CDR3. The sample originates from a study of blood T cell repertoires in COVID-19. The wider study: Samples came from the United States, Italy and Spain, spanning acute and convalescent COVID-19. Sources were T cells, B-cell-depleted T cells, or PBMCs; the material itself was cDNA or gDNA.

Seattle researchers signed up patients amid active infection and tracked them longitudinally. Generated by immunoSEQ multiplex PCR, the TCRdb table keeps only in-frame clones and is missing some. The repertoire holds about 200,000 clones, with approximately 90% as singletons. The source of this sequence is a man aged 50 to 60 with COVID-19, enrolled during active disease. Sequenced sample: peripheral blood. The rearrangement uses TRBV21-1 and TRBJ1-1; the table's D call, TRBD1, has no DNA check behind it. TRBV21-1 is annotated as a pseudogene. DNA for the CDR3: TGTGCCAGCAGCGGAGGGACAGGGGTTTTACCTTTCTTT. Protein: CASSGGTGVLPFF.